These T cell receptor beta chains were read from a single sample in a study of cytomegalovirus exposure and HLA in healthy donors. Using immunoSEQ multiplex PCR, the repertoire was profiled, and TCRdb retains in-frame clones only, with some absent. The sample carries about 190,000 clones, 70% to 80% recorded once. The sequencing sample was made of PBMCs. These receptors all stem from a woman younger than 45 in good health and CMV-seropositive. The CDR3 runs from the conserved cysteine through the conserved F or W. The order of the fields is V gene, clone size, CDR3 length, J gene, D gene, CDR3 DNA, CDR3 protein. D genes are given only for firm matches. Size is omitted from some rows. Given values are once, few, many or a class for expanded clones.

V: TRBV6-5
size: NA
length: 12
J: TRBJ2-7
D: NA
DNA: TGTGCCAGCAGTTCCCCCATGTACGAGCAGTACTTC
CDR3: CASSSPMYEQYF

V: TRBV2
size: NA
length: 14
J: TRBJ2-3
D: NA
DNA: TGTGCCAGCAGTGTACAGGGTCCCACAGATACGCAGTATTTT
CDR3: CASSVQGPTDTQYF

V: TRBV7-9
size: few
length: 15
J: TRBJ2-7
D: NA
DNA: TGTGCCAGCAGGTTGCACGGGCAGGGAATATACGAGCAGTACTTC
CDR3: CASRLHGQGIYEQYF

V: TRBV5-1
size: NA
length: 16
J: TRBJ2-5
D: TRBD1
DNA: TGCGCCAGCACCAGCCTTTTAAAGACAGGGGAAGAGACCCAGTACTTC
CDR3: CASTSLLKTGEETQYF

V: TRBV7-3
size: NA
length: 15
J: TRBJ1-2
D: NA
DNA: TGTGCCAGCAGCTTACACAGGGAAACCAACTATGGCTACACCTTC
CDR3: CASSLHRETNYGYTF

V: TRBV28
size: NA
length: 14
J: TRBJ2-3
D: NA
DNA: TGTGCCAGCACAGGGACAAAAAGCACAGATACGCAGTATTTT
CDR3: CASTGTKSTDTQYF

V: TRBV6-6
size: NA
length: 12
J: TRBJ1-1
D: TRBD1
DNA: TGTGCCAGCAAACAGGGGTCAGGGTTAGCTTTCTTT
CDR3: CASKQGSGLAFF

V: TRBV5-1
size: NA
length: 14
J: TRBJ1-1
D: NA
DNA: TGCGCCAGCAGCTTCATTCCAGTGAACACTGAAGCTTTCTTT
CDR3: CASSFIPVNTEAFF

V: TRBV4-2
size: NA
length: 16
J: TRBJ1-6
D: NA
DNA: TGTGCCAGCAGCCCCATAACAGGGTCCTATAATTCACCCCTCCACTTT
CDR3: CASSPITGSYNSPLHF

V: TRBV7-3
size: few
length: 16
J: TRBJ2-3
D: TRBD2
DNA: TGTGCCAGCAGCTTAGGCCGGGGAGGGTCCACAGATACGCAGTATTTT
CDR3: CASSLGRGGSTDTQYF

V: TRBV6-5
size: NA
length: 14
J: TRBJ2-1
D: TRBD2
DNA: TGTGCCAGCACAGTCGGACTAGCTTCCGATGAGCAGTTCTTC
CDR3: CASTVGLASDEQFF

V: TRBV9
size: few
length: 15
J: TRBJ1-1
D: TRBD1
DNA: TGTGCCAGCAGCGTATCGGCAGGGGGAGAAACTGAAGCTTTCTTT
CDR3: CASSVSAGGETEAFF

V: TRBV7-2
size: NA
length: 14
J: TRBJ1-2
D: TRBD1
DNA: TGTGCCAGCAGCTTACCCCGGGACAGCTATGGCTACACCTTC
CDR3: CASSLPRDSYGYTF

V: TRBV5-5
size: NA
length: 14
J: TRBJ2-5
D: NA
DNA: TGTGCCACCGCGTCCACCACGATGGTAGAGACCCAGTACTTC
CDR3: CATASTTMVETQYF

V: TRBV4-3
size: NA
length: 16
J: TRBJ2-6
D: NA
DNA: TGCGCCAGCAGCCAAGATCCAGGGACTGGGGCCAACGTCCTGACTTTC
CDR3: CASSQDPGTGANVLTF

V: TRBV4-3
size: few
length: 14
J: TRBJ2-1
D: NA
DNA: TGCGCCAGCAGCCAAGGGGTAGGGGACAATGAGCAGTTCTTC
CDR3: CASSQGVGDNEQFF

V: TRBV28
size: NA
length: 11
J: TRBJ1-2
D: NA
DNA: TGTGCCAGCAAATCTCTATATGGCTACACCTTC
CDR3: CASKSLYGYTF

V: TRBV19
size: NA
length: 15
J: TRBJ1-2
D: NA
DNA: TGTGCCAGTAATCAGGGAAGATCTCACATCTATGGCTACACCTTC
CDR3: CASNQGRSHIYGYTF

V: TRBV18
size: NA
length: 16
J: TRBJ1-1
D: NA
DNA: TGTGCCAGCTCACCTGTCGGGAGCAGCCAGAACACTGAAGCTTTCTTT
CDR3: CASSPVGSSQNTEAFF

V: TRBV5-1
size: NA
length: 14
J: TRBJ2-3
D: NA
DNA: TGCGCCAGCGCACTAACGGAGGGCACAGATACGCAGTATTTT
CDR3: CASALTEGTDTQYF

V: TRBV29-1
size: NA
length: 13
J: TRBJ2-5
D: NA
DNA: TGCAGCGTTGAAGAGGTGGCCGGGGAGACCCAGTACTTC
CDR3: CSVEEVAGETQYF

V: TRBV6-1
size: NA
length: 15
J: TRBJ2-7
D: TRBD2
DNA: TGTGCCAGCAGTGAAGTGGGAGGGTATTCCTACGAGCAGTACTTC
CDR3: CASSEVGGYSYEQYF

V: TRBV30
size: NA
length: 15
J: TRBJ1-3
D: NA
DNA: TGTGCCTGGAGTCCCGGGGGGGGAATCGGAAACACCATATATTTT
CDR3: CAWSPGGGIGNTIYF

V: TRBV29-1
size: NA
length: 10
J: TRBJ1-4
D: NA
DNA: TGCAGCGCTATGAATGAAAAACTGTTTTTT
CDR3: CSAMNEKLFF

V: TRBV28
size: once
length: 15
J: TRBJ2-3
D: TRBD2
DNA: TGTGCCAGCAGCCCCGGGACTAGCGGGAGGGACACGCAGTATTTT
CDR3: CASSPGTSGRDTQYF

V: TRBV6-1
size: few
length: 19
J: TRBJ2-6
D: TRBD2
DNA: TGTGCCAGCAGTGCCCTCGGGGGGGACTCAAGCTCTGGGGCCAACGTCCTGACTTTC
CDR3: CASSALGGDSSSGANVLTF

V: TRBV29-1
size: NA
length: 12
J: TRBJ1-2
D: TRBD1
DNA: TGCAGCGACCTGACAGGGAACTATGGCTACACCTTC
CDR3: CSDLTGNYGYTF

V: TRBV9
size: NA
length: 17
J: TRBJ2-1
D: TRBD2
DNA: TGTGCCAGCAGCCCAAGAGCGAGCGGGAGGGATCTGGGTGAGCAGTTCTTC
CDR3: CASSPRASGRDLGEQFF

V: TRBV19
size: NA
length: 14
J: TRBJ2-5
D: TRBD1
DNA: TGTGCCAGTAGAAGGGGGCCGGGGCGAGAGACCCAGTACTTC
CDR3: CASRRGPGRETQYF

V: TRBV10-3
size: NA
length: 14
J: TRBJ2-3
D: NA
DNA: TGTGCCATCAGTGCGACGGCAGGGCAAGATACGCAGTATTTT
CDR3: CAISATAGQDTQYF

V: TRBV7-6
size: NA
length: 17
J: TRBJ1-5
D: TRBD1
DNA: TGTGCCAGCAGCTTATACGGGTTCCAGGGGGCGGGTCAGCCCCAGCATTTT
CDR3: CASSLYGFQGAGQPQHF

V: TRBV7-9
size: NA
length: 16
J: TRBJ1-2
D: NA
DNA: TGTGCCAGCAGCTTAATTCCACAGGAACGCGACTATGGCTACACCTTC
CDR3: CASSLIPQERDYGYTF

V: TRBV7-2
size: NA
length: 18
J: TRBJ2-7
D: TRBD2
DNA: TGTGCCAGCAGCTTAAGCCCCAGGGGTAGCGGGGGGGGGTACGTGCAGTACTTC
CDR3: CASSLSPRGSGGGYVQYF

V: TRBV7-8
size: NA
length: 15
J: TRBJ2-5
D: TRBD2
DNA: TGTGCCAGCAGCTTTCCTAGCGGGGGACAAGAGACCCAGTACTTC
CDR3: CASSFPSGGQETQYF

V: TRBV4-2
size: NA
length: 16
J: TRBJ2-1
D: TRBD2
DNA: TGTGCCAGCAGCCGGTCGTCCAGCGGGGAAGGAGATGAGCAGTTCTTC
CDR3: CASSRSSSGEGDEQFF

V: TRBV5-1
size: once
length: 14
J: TRBJ2-3
D: TRBD2
DNA: TGCGCCAGCAGAAGGGACTATAACACAGATACGCAGTATTTT
CDR3: CASRRDYNTDTQYF

V: TRBV5-1
size: NA
length: 16
J: TRBJ1-6
D: NA
DNA: TGCGCCAGCAGCTTGAGTCACACGTCGGGGGGATCACCCCTCCACTTT
CDR3: CASSLSHTSGGSPLHF

V: TRBV9
size: NA
length: 15
J: TRBJ1-5
D: NA
DNA: TGTGCCAGCAGCGTTTCGGGACAACCTTATCAGCCCCAGCATTTT
CDR3: CASSVSGQPYQPQHF

V: TRBV5-1
size: NA
length: 13
J: TRBJ1-2
D: NA
DNA: TGCGCCAGCAGCTTGGACGGGAGATGGGGCTACACCTTC
CDR3: CASSLDGRWGYTF

V: TRBV10-3
size: NA
length: 17
J: TRBJ2-5
D: TRBD1
DNA: TGTGCCATCAGTGGTCCGAAGGGGACAGGAGGAATGGAGACCCAGTACTTC
CDR3: CAISGPKGTGGMETQYF

V: TRBV2
size: few
length: 15
J: TRBJ1-4
D: NA
DNA: TGTGCCAGCCTTAAGGCGGGGGCGGCTAATGAAAAACTGTTTTTT
CDR3: CASLKAGAANEKLFF

V: TRBV20-1
size: NA
length: 11
J: TRBJ1-4
D: NA
DNA: TGCAGTGCCCGGGAAGTTGAAAAACTGTTTTTT
CDR3: CSAREVEKLFF

V: TRBV10-3
size: NA
length: 13
J: TRBJ2-7
D: NA
DNA: TGTGCCATCCAAGGAGGGGAGACCTACGAGCAGTACTTC
CDR3: CAIQGGETYEQYF